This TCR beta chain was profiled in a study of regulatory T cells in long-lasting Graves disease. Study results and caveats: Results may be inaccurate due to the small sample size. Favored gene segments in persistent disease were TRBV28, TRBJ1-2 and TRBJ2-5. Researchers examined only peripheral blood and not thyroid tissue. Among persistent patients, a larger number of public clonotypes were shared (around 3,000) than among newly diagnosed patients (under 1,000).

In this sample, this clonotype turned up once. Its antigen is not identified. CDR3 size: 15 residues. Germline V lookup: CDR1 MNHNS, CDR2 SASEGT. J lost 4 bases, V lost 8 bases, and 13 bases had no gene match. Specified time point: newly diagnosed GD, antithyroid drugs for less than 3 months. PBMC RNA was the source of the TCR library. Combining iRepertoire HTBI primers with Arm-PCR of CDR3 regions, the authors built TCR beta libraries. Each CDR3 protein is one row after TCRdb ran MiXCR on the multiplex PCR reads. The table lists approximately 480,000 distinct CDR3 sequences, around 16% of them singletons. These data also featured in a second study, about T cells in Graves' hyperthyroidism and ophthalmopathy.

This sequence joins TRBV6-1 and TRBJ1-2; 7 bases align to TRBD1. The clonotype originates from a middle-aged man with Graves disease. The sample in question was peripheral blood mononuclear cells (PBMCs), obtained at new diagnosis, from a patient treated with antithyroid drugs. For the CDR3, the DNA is TGTGCCAGCTCCCAACCGGCAGGGGGAGGCTATGGCTACACCTTC. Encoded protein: CASSQPAGGGYGYTF.